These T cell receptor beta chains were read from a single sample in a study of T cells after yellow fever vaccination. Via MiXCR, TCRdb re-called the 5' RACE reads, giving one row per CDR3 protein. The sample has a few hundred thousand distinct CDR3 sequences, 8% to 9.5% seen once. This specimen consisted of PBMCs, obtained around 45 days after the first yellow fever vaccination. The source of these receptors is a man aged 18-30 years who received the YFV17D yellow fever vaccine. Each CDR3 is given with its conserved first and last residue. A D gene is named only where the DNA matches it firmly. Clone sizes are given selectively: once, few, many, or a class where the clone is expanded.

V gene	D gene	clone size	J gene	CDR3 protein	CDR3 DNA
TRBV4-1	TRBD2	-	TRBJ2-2	CASSPGLAGGSNTGELFF	TGCGCCAGCAGCCCCGGACTAGCGGGGGGGAGTAACACCGGGGAGCTGTTTTTT
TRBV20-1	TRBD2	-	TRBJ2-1	CSVRGGSSYNEQFF	TGCAGTGTAAGGGGCGGGAGCTCCTACAATGAGCAGTTCTTC
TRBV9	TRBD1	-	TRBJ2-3	CASSLRGQGATDTQYF	TGTGCCAGCAGCCTAAGAGGACAGGGGGCTACAGATACGCAGTATTTT
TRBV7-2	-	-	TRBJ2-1	CASSLVELGEQFF	TGTGCCAGCAGCTTAGTAGAGCTTGGTGAGCAGTTCTTC
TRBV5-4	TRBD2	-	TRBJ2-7	CASSQRTSGATYEQYF	TGTGCCAGCAGCCAAAGGACTAGCGGTGCGACCTACGAGCAGTACTTC
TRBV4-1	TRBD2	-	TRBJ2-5	CASSPRTSGETQYF	TGCGCCAGCAGCCCGAGGACTAGCGGGGAGACCCAGTACTTC
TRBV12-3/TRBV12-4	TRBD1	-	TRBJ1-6	CASSLAGTGGYSPLHF	TGTGCCAGCAGTTTAGCCGGGACAGGGGGCTATTCACCCCTCCACTTT
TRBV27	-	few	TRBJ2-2	CASSSTGMTGELFF	TGTGCCAGCAGTTCAACAGGGATGACCGGGGAGCTGTTTTTT
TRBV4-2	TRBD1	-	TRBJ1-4	CASSPGTGQAGPPLPTNEKLFF	TGTGCCAGCAGCCCCGGGACAGGGCAGGCCGGCCCACCTTTACCAACTAATGAAAAACTGTTTTTT
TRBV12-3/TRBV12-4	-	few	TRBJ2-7	CASSLDGHTYEQYF	TGTGCCAGCAGTCTCGACGGACACACCTACGAGCAGTACTTC
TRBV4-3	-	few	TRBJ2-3	CASSPPGSADTQYF	TGCGCCAGCAGCCCGCCGGGGAGCGCAGATACGCAGTATTTT
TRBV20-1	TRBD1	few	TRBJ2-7	CSARETGGLTEQYF	TGCAGTGCTAGAGAGACAGGGGGATTGACCGAGCAGTACTTC
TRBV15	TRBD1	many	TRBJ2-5	CATSRDRGQETQYF	TGTGCCACCAGCAGAGACAGGGGGCAAGAGACCCAGTACTTC
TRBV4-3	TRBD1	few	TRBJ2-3	CASSHPNRTGDTQYF	TGCGCCAGCAGCCACCCTAACCGGACAGGGGATACGCAGTATTTT
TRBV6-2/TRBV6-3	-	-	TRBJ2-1	CASRLQGRPSYNEQFF	TGTGCCAGCAGGTTACAGGGCCGACCCTCCTACAATGAGCAGTTCTTC
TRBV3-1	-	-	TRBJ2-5	CASSQEKGGADQETQYF	TGTGCCAGCAGCCAAGAAAAGGGCGGAGCCGACCAAGAGACCCAGTACTTC
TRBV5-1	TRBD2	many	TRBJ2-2	CASSLGLAGGAGELFF	TGCGCCAGCAGCCTGGGACTAGCGGGGGGCGCCGGGGAGCTGTTTTTT
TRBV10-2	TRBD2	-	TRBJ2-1	CASTPGLAVYNEQFF	TGCGCCAGCACGCCGGGACTAGCGGTTTACAATGAGCAGTTCTTC
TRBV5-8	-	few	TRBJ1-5	CASSPLGPAVPQHF	TGTGCCAGCAGCCCCCTCGGGCCCGCGGTACCCCAGCATTTT
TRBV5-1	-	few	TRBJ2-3	CASSLDARHTDTQYF	TGCGCCAGCAGCTTGGATGCCAGACACACAGATACGCAGTATTTT